The 18 T cell receptor beta chains given below trace back to one sample, sequenced in a study of neoadjuvant anti-PD-1 for oral cavity cancer. Described time point: after neoadjuvant nivolumab, at surgical resection. Assay used: immunoSEQ multiplex PCR; TCRdb lists only in-frame clones, some missing. The data contain tens of thousands of clones, 85% of them singletons. The sequences come from PBMCs, collected after nivolumab (anti-PD-1) treatment. The receptors come from a person aged 35-79 years with oral cavity squamous cell carcinoma.

The rearrangement links TRBV6-6 to TRBJ1-5; TRBD1 matches 9 bases. The CDR3 contains 16 residues. Germline V gene sequence: CDR1 MNHNY, CDR2 SVGAGI (reference sequence). The V gene end was trimmed by 4 bases and the J gene end by 0 bases; junction bases not matched to a gene: 4. For the CDR3, the DNA is TGTGCCAGCAGTTCGGGACAGGGCCATAGCAATCAGCCCCAGCATTTT. It translates to CASSSGQGHSNQPQHF.

This clone was seen only once. V usage is TRBV18 and J usage is TRBJ1-1; maybe TRBD1 (6 bases). Germline V CDR1 and CDR2: KGHSH, LQKENI. CDR3 size: 15 residues. Trimming stripped 2 bases from V and 1 base from J, with 11 bases between. CDR3 loop: CASSPNGQRNTEAFF. The DNA of the CDR3 is TGTGCCAGCTCACCAAACGGACAGAGGAACACTGAAGCTTTCTTT.

The chain carries TRBV30 and TRBJ2-5, with 11 bases that match TRBD2. The CDR3 loop spans 16 amino acids. Germline CDR1 reads GTSNPN; CDR2 reads SVGIG (reference sequence). J gave up 7 bases and V 1 base, and 11 bases lay outside the gene matches. The CDR3 DNA sequence: TGTGCCTGGAGTGAAGGGACTAGCGGAGGGGGGGGGACCCAGTACTTC. Translation: CAWSEGTSGGGGTQYF.

The rearrangement links TRBV30 to TRBJ2-7, with 14 bases aligning to TRBD2. The germline gives CDR1 GTSNPN, CDR2 SVGIG (reference sequence). J gave up 6 bases and V 8 bases, and 6 bases lay outside the gene matches. The CDR3 runs to 13 residues. The CDR3 protein is CAGMGLAGVEQYF. In DNA, the CDR3 is TGTGCCGGGATGGGACTAGCGGGAGTCGAGCAGTACTTC.

V is TRBV6-5 and J is TRBJ2-3; no clear D. The CDR3 contains 16 residues. The V gene lost 2 bases and the J gene lost 8 bases, with 20 bases spanning the gap. Looked up from germline, CDR1 is MNHEY and CDR2 is SVGAGI. The CDR3 DNA reads TGTGCCAGCAGTTACAGAGGTGAACTGGCCCCGGGTACGCAGTATTTT. Translation gives CASSYRGELAPGTQYF.

This chain joins TRBV5-1 and TRBJ2-1; D is perhaps TRBD2 (5 bases). Trimming took 3 bases from V and 10 from J, leaving 14 bases between them. The CDR3 runs to 13 residues. Germline assignment: CDR1 SGHRS and CDR2 YFSETQ. CDR3 in amino acids: CASSSGIAREQFF. In DNA, the CDR3 is TGCGCCAGCAGCTCCGGGATAGCGAGAGAGCAGTTCTTC. The complete variable domain, with remaining parts taken from reference TRBV5-1 and TRBJ2-1, reads KAGVTQTPRYLIKTRGQQVTLSCSPISGHRSVSWYQQTPGQGLQFLFEYFSETQRNKGNFPGRFSGRQFSNSRSEMNVSTLELGDSALYLCASSSGIAREQFFGPGTRLTVL.

The CDR3 reads CASSLETGAMNTEAFF. The CDR3 bases are TGTGCCAGCAGCTTAGAGACAGGGGCCATGAACACTGAAGCTTTCTTT. J is TRBJ1-1 and V is TRBV7-6; TRBD1 aligns across 8 bases. Germline CDR1 SGHVS, CDR2 FNYEAQ. With V trimmed by 1 base and J by 0 bases, 4 bases remained unmatched. The CDR3 is made up of 16 amino acids.

This chain connects TRBV5-1 to TRBJ1-1; D ambiguous. Germline CDR1 SGHRS, CDR2 YFSETQ. Trimming took 6 bases from V and 5 from J, leaving 17 bases between them. This CDR3 contains 14 residues. CDR3 sequence (DNA): TGCGCCAGCACCCAGGACGAATTACGAACTGAAGCTTTCTTT. Translated, it gives CASTQDELRTEAFF. The full variable domain, in which reference TRBV5-1 and TRBJ1-1 provide the parts outside the CDR3, is KAGVTQTPRYLIKTRGQQVTLSCSPISGHRSVSWYQQTPGQGLQFLFEYFSETQRNKGNFPGRFSGRQFSNSRSEMNVSTLELGDSALYLCASTQDELRTEAFFGQGTRLTVV.

The chain couples TRBV5-1 to TRBJ1-1; a possible D gene is TRBD1 (5 bases). The CDR3 is 15 residues long. Germline assignment: CDR1 SGHRS and CDR2 YFSETQ. Between the trimmed V and J ends, which lost 1 base and 6 bases, there was a span of 16 bases. The CDR3 DNA reads as TGCGCCAGCAGCTTGATGTGGGGCCTAGACGCTGAAGCTTTCTTT. This codes for CASSLMWGLDAEAFF. Based on the CDR3 plus reference TRBV5-1 and TRBJ1-1, the full variable domain is KAGVTQTPRYLIKTRGQQVTLSCSPISGHRSVSWYQQTPGQGLQFLFEYFSETQRNKGNFPGRFSGRQFSNSRSEMNVSTLELGDSALYLCASSLMWGLDAEAFFGQGTRLTVV.

The chain uses TRBV30 and TRBJ2-7, with TRBD1 matching over 9 bases. Germline lookup yields CDR1 GTSNPN and CDR2 SVGIG (reference sequence). With 1 base clipped from V and 2 bases from J, the junction kept 0 bases outside the gene matches. CDR3 length: 13 amino acids. Here the CDR3 reads CAWSGDRAYEQYF. CDR3 coding DNA: TGTGCCTGGAGTGGGGACAGGGCCTACGAGCAGTACTTC.

The genes are TRBV7-9 and TRBJ2-7; no firm D call. CDR3 size: 14 residues. CDR1 and CDR2 from the germline V gene are SEHNR and FQNEAQ (reference sequence). The V and J ends lost 0 bases and 2 bases respectively, with 8 bases between them. The DNA for the CDR3 is TGTGCCAGCAGCTTAGCCGGATATCCCTACGAGCAGTACTTC. This encodes CASSLAGYPYEQYF.

The genes are TRBV5-1 and TRBJ1-1; D remains ambiguous. Trimming stripped 5 bases from V and 1 base from J, with 0 bases between. Germline V gene sequence: CDR1 SGHRS, CDR2 YFSETQ. This CDR3 has 10 residues. The CDR3 is CASRNTEAFF. CDR3 coding DNA: TGCGCCAGCAGGAACACTGAAGCTTTCTTT.

The chain has TRBV30 and TRBJ2-1; tentatively, D is TRBD2 (5 bases). The CDR3 contains 16 residues. Trimming took off 5 bases at V and 0 bases at J, with 17 bases between the two ends. Germline CDR1 is GTSNPN and CDR2 is SVGIG (reference sequence). CDR3 DNA sequence: TGTGCCTGGGTCCGAAGGGTTACTAGCTCCTACAATGAGCAGTTCTTC. Translation: CAWVRRVTSSYNEQFF.

The rearrangement uses TRBV6-5 and TRBJ2-7, with TRBD1 matching 9 bases. V dropped 5 bases and J dropped 3; count of bases not matched to a gene: 5. Germline CDR1 and CDR2: MNHEY and SVGAGI. This CDR3 has 14 residues. CDR3 bases: TGTGCCAGCAGTAAGGGGACAGGGAACTACGAGCAGTACTTC. Protein: CASSKGTGNYEQYF.

This clone was observed a few times. The CDR3 nucleotides are TGTGCCAGTAGCACCGGACTAGCGGCGAACACCGGGGAGCTGTTTTTT. The encoded protein is CASSTGLAANTGELFF. This rearrangement joins TRBV19 to TRBJ2-2, with 10 bases matching TRBD2. The ends lost 6 bases at V and 0 bases at J; junction bases unmatched: 4. The CDR3 has 16 amino acids. Germline CDR1 is LNHDA and CDR2 is SQIVND (reference sequence).

The chain has TRBV2 and TRBJ2-2; D might be TRBD2 (6 bases). The germline CDR1 and CDR2 sequences are SNHLY and FYNNEI. The V and J ends lost 3 bases and 6 bases respectively, with 14 bases between them. CDR3 length: 15 amino acids. Here the CDR3 DNA reads TGTGCCAGCAGTGATCCGGGACTCCGGGCCGGGGAGCTGTTTTTT. Translation: CASSDPGLRAGELFF.

This sequence joins TRBV6-1 and TRBJ2-4; D remains unclear. CDR1 MNHNS and CDR2 SASEGT come from the germline V gene. The ends were cut back, 4 bases at V and 6 bases at J, with 10 bases in the middle. The CDR3 runs 13 residues. The CDR3 region has the DNA TGTGCCAGCAGTGCCCAGGCCTCAAACATTCAGTACTTC. This gives the protein CASSAQASNIQYF.

The chain joins TRBV9 to TRBJ1-1; maybe TRBD1 (6 bases). Germline V CDR1 and CDR2: SGDLS, YYNGEE. The CDR3 contains 13 residues. Between the trimmed V and J ends, which lost 1 base and 11 bases, there was a span of 15 bases. CDR3 sequence: CASSVRAEGEAFF. In DNA form, the CDR3 reads TGTGCCAGCAGCGTACGGGCGGAGGGGGAGGCTTTCTTT. Full variable domain (outside the CDR3, taken from reference TRBV9 and TRBJ1-1): DSGVTQTPKHLITATGQRVTLRCSPRSGDLSVYWYQQSLDQGLQFLIQYYNGEERAKGNILERFSAQQFPDLHSELNLSSLELGDSALYFCASSVRAEGEAFFGQGTRLTVV.